This TCR beta chain emerged from a study of cytomegalovirus exposure and HLA in healthy donors. The PCR made use of 60 Vbeta and 13 Jbeta primers. Here immunoSEQ multiplex PCR was the method, and the copy in TCRdb shows in-frame clones only, minus some. The sample holds 60,000 to 90,000 clones, 70% seen once. This clone appeared a few times. Its antigen is unidentified. Study-level points and caveats: Most TCR sequences proved rare, with some public TCRs found in many donors. Analyses of presence/absence relied on an assumption of roughly uniform sequencing depth across donors.

All the people who gave samples were healthy bone marrow donors. The source of this sequence is a woman aged 45-59 years in good health and CMV-seropositive. Sequenced sample: PBMCs.

CDR3 DNA sequence: TGTGCCAGCAGCGCCGGGGACTGGCCTTTTGGCACAGATACGCAGTATTTT. This translates into CASSAGDWPFGTDTQYF. V is TRBV5-6 and J is TRBJ2-3; TRBD2 is a possible D gene (6 bases). Germline V gene lookup returns CDR1 SGHDT and CDR2 YYEEEE. The CDR3 length is 17 residues. V was shortened by 4 bases and J by 1 base, with 19 bases between the two germline ends.